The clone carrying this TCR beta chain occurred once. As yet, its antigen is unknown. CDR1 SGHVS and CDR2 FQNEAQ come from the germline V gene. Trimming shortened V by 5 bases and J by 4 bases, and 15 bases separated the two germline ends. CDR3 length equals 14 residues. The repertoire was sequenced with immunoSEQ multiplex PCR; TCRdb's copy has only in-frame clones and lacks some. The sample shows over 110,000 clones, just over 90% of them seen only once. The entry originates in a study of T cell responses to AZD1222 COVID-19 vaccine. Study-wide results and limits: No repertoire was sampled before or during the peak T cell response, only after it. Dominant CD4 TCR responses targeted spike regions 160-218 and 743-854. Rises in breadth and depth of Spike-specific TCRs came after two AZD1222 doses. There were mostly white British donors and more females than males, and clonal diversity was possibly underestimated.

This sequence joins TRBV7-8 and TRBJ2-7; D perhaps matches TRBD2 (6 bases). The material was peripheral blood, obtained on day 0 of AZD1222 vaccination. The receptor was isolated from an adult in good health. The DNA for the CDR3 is TGTGCCAGCAGCCTTACCGGGACTCCTTACGAGCAGTACTTC. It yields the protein CASSLTGTPYEQYF.